This T cell receptor beta chain was profiled in a study of neurological immune-mediated disorders. As for time point: longitudinal time-point 2. With 10-nucleotide random UMIs, 5'RACE was used to make the cDNA. Sequencing runs each yielded over 180 million TCR-beta sequences from 15-18 subjects. TCRdb redid the calling of the 5' RACE reads with MiXCR, one entry per CDR3 protein. The data hold roughly 49,000 distinct CDR3 sequences, with 13% observed a single time. General study findings and limits: CDR3 amino acid sequences of expanded clones were not shared across subjects, a result suggesting private repertoires in all groups.

There are many counts of this clonotype. What it binds is not known. The CDR3 totals 14 residues. Per the germline V gene, CDR1 is SGHDT and CDR2 is YYEEEE. The V end was cut by 6 bases, the J end by 8 bases, with 20 bases between. V is TRBV5-6 and J is TRBJ1-2, with a tentative D call TRBD1 (5 bases). The sequence was obtained from a male donor with HTLV-1-associated myelopathy (HAM/TSP). Sequenced material: PBMCs. CDR3: CASTEVGGRWGYTF. The DNA for the CDR3 is TGTGCCAGCACCGAAGTCGGGGGGAGATGGGGCTACACCTTC.